The present T cell receptor beta chain was sequenced within a study of beta chain features in type 1 diabetes. Overall study results and limits: Type 1 diabetes patients showed fewer insertions and more deletions at VDJ junctions. Naive, central memory and Treg TCRB repertoires appeared more alike in patients than in healthy donors. When Type 1 diabetes patients were examined, their TCRB CDR3s proved moderately but significantly shorter in all four CD4+ subsets. A definitive answer on HLA type influencing TCRB rearrangement was not reached here.

Germline V lookup: CDR1 KGHSH, CDR2 LQKENI. The ends were cut back, 0 bases at V and 1 base at J, with 9 bases in the middle. The CDR3 extends over 15 amino acids. Expressed TCRB transcripts were sequenced because the entire RNA isolate underwent reverse transcription. TCRdb's copy holds only in-frame clones and misses some; the assay was immunoSEQ multiplex PCR. The sample includes 600,000 to 700,000 clones, 9.5% to 15% of them seen just once. This clone has just a few counts. Its cognate antigen is unknown. The V call is TRBV18, the J call TRBJ2-5; D not resolved. The source material was naive CD4+ T cells from blood. The receptor was derived from a man aged 25 to 40 with type 1 diabetes. The CDR3 DNA is TGTGCCAGCTCACCACCTTCCGAGTCCCAAGAGACCCAGTACTTC. It is translated as CASSPPSESQETQYF.